These 27 T cell receptor beta chains originate from one sample sequenced in a study of cytomegalovirus exposure and HLA in healthy donors. Profiled with immunoSEQ multiplex PCR; TCRdb holds only in-frame clones, not every one. In the table there are around 300,000 clones, 88% of which are singletons. The sequenced sample was PBMCs. These TCRs come from a young man in good health and CMV-seronegative.

V usage is TRBV7-6 and J usage is TRBJ2-1; the D is unclear. CDR3 length equals 16 residues. V dropped 0 bases and J dropped 5 bases, with 14 bases sitting between them. Germline V gene sequence: CDR1 SGHVS, CDR2 FNYEAQ. The CDR3 coding sequence is TGTGCCAGCAGCTTAGCGCTAAGAGCGCATAACAATGAGCAGTTCTTC. Its protein is CASSLALRAHNNEQFF. Variable domain in full (rest from reference TRBV7-6 and TRBJ2-1): GAGVSQSPRYKVTKRGQDVALRCDPISGHVSLYWYRQALGQGPEFLTYFNYEAQQDKSGLPNDRFSAERPEGSISTLTIQRTEQRDSAMYRCASSLALRAHNNEQFFGPGTRLTVL.

V and J are TRBV18 and TRBJ2-1; 10 nucleotides align to TRBD2. J gave up 8 bases and V 0 bases, and 10 bases lay outside the gene matches. This CDR3 is 17 amino acids long. Germline V gene data show CDR1 as KGHSH and CDR2 as LQKENI. The CDR3 DNA reads as TGTGCCAGCTCACCACCGGGTCGAGCGGGGGGGCTCGATGAGCAGTTCTTC. Its protein product is CASSPPGRAGGLDEQFF.

This chain connects TRBV2 to TRBJ2-3; 7 nucleotides match TRBD1. V dropped 7 bases and J dropped 3; count of bases not matched to a gene: 13. The CDR3 spans 16 residues. CDR1 is SNHLY and CDR2 is FYNNEI in the germline V gene. The CDR3 sequence is CASIRKAGGITDTQYF. The CDR3 nucleotides are TGTGCCAGCATTCGGAAGGCAGGGGGTATAACAGATACGCAGTATTTT. The variable domain in full, with the rest retrieved from reference TRBV2 and TRBJ2-3, is EPEVTQTPSHQVTQMGQEVILRCVPISNHLYFYWYRQILGQKVEFLVSFYNNEISEKSEIFDDQFSVERPDGSNFTLKIRSTKLEDSAMYFCASIRKAGGITDTQYFGPGTRLTVL.

This sequence joins TRBV5-6 and TRBJ2-3; 9 bases agree with TRBD1. The CDR3 spans 15 residues. CDR1 is SGHDT, CDR2 YYEEEE, per germline. V trimming: 4 bases; J trimming: 9 bases; junction bases outside the gene matches: 12. The CDR3 is CASSPIRQTGGTQYF. Written as DNA, the CDR3 is TGTGCCAGCAGCCCGATTCGACAAACAGGGGGCACGCAGTATTTT.

This sequence joins TRBV2 and TRBJ2-7, with a weak D call TRBD2 (7 bases). This CDR3 spans 16 amino acids. Trimming took off 4 bases at V and 2 bases at J, with 18 bases between the two ends. Germline V CDR1 and CDR2: SNHLY, FYNNEI. The CDR3 here is CASSGDSRGPTYEQYF. Written as DNA, the CDR3 is TGTGCCAGCAGTGGAGACTCGCGGGGGCCCACCTACGAGCAGTACTTC.

This clone was seen a handful of times. The chain links TRBV7-2 to TRBJ1-2; 9 bases are a match to TRBD1. The CDR3 length is 15 residues. The V segment lost 4 bases and the J segment 0 bases; nucleotides outside the gene matches: 3. Germline V gene sequence: CDR1 SGHTA, CDR2 FQGNSA. The CDR3 DNA follows: TGTGCCAGCAGCTCCAGACAGGGGGCTAACTATGGCTACACCTTC. Translating it yields CASSSRQGANYGYTF.

The chain combines TRBV6-1 with TRBJ1-2, with 9 bases fitting TRBD1. With 0 bases clipped from V and 4 bases from J, the junction kept 12 bases outside the gene matches. Germline-derived CDR1 and CDR2 are MNHNS and SASEGT. CDR3 length: 18 amino acids. The CDR3 protein is CASSEAQGATTQFYGYTF. In DNA, the CDR3 is TGTGCCAGCAGTGAAGCACAGGGGGCGACCACACAATTCTATGGCTACACCTTC.

CDR3 loop: CASSFLPGEQYF. The CDR3 DNA sequence: TGTGCCAGCAGCTTTTTACCGGGAGAGCAGTACTTC. This rearrangement joins TRBV11-2 to TRBJ2-7; tentative D call: TRBD2 (5 bases). Germline values: CDR1 SGHAT, CDR2 FQNNGV. There are 12 residues in the CDR3. The V end lost 3 bases, the J end lost 7 bases, and 10 bases lay between the germline ends. The complete variable domain, with remaining parts taken from reference TRBV11-2 and TRBJ2-7, reads EAGVAQSPRYKIIEKRQSVAFWCNPISGHATLYWYQQILGQGPKLLIQFQNNGVVDDSQLPKDRFSAERLKGVDSTLKIQPAKLEDSAVYLCASSFLPGEQYFGPGTRLTVT.

This sequence joins TRBV7-2 and TRBJ2-3; 10 positions match TRBD2. The germline V gene has CDR1 SGHTA and CDR2 FQGNSA. CDR3 length: 15 amino acids. V shed 4 bases, J shed 7 bases, and the junction held 8 bases outside the gene matches. The CDR3 nucleotides are TGTGCCAGCAGCTCCAGCGGGGGGGCCGGATATACGCAGTATTTT. This translates into CASSSSGGAGYTQYF.

This sequence joins TRBV7-2 and TRBJ2-7; TRBD2 aligns across 11 bases. Trimming cost V 5 bases and J 6 bases; bases outside gene matches: 9. In germline, CDR1 is SGHTA, CDR2 FQGNSA. This CDR3 spans 15 amino acids. The CDR3 loop is CASSLYGTSGGEQYF. DNA of the CDR3: TGTGCCAGCAGCCTATACGGGACTAGCGGAGGCGAGCAGTACTTC.

This chain uses TRBV10-1 with TRBJ1-1; possible D gene TRBD1, 6 bases. This CDR3 comprises 16 residues. The ends were cut back, 3 bases at V and 3 bases at J, with 17 bases in the middle. The germline CDR1 and CDR2 sequences are WNHNN and SYGVQD (reference sequence). CDR3 in DNA: TGCGCCAGCAGTGACCTTCGGACAGCTCTAGACACTGAAGCTTTCTTT. This sequence encodes CASSDLRTALDTEAFF.

V and J are TRBV5-5 and TRBJ2-3; D may be TRBD2 (5 bases). V lost 1 base to trimming and J lost 1 base, with 7 bases between them. The CDR3 sequence is 14 residues long. Germline V gene lookup returns CDR1 SGHKS and CDR2 YYEKEE (reference sequence). The DNA for the CDR3 is TGTGCCAGCAGCTTGTTGCGGGGCACAGATACGCAGTATTTT. As protein: CASSLLRGTDTQYF. The full variable domain, its missing parts supplied by reference TRBV5-5 and TRBJ2-3, is DAGVTQSPTHLIKTRGQQVTLRCSPISGHKSVSWYQQVLGQGPQFIFQYYEKEERGRGNFPDRFSARQFPNYSSELNVNALLLGDSALYLCASSLLRGTDTQYFGPGTRLTVL.

The chain employs TRBV19 and TRBJ2-3; maybe TRBD1 (6 bases). Germline V gives CDR1 LNHDA, CDR2 SQIVND (reference sequence). Trimming took 5 bases from V and 1 from J, leaving 19 bases between them. This CDR3 is 17 amino acids long. The CDR3 DNA reads TGTGCCAGTAGTGTCCACCACAGGGCCCTGGGCACAGATACGCAGTATTTT. This gives the protein CASSVHHRALGTDTQYF. The whole variable domain, filled in from reference TRBV19 and TRBJ2-3, reads DGGITQSPKYLFRKEGQNVTLSCEQNLNHDAMYWYRQDPGQGLRLIYYSQIVNDFQKGDIAEGYSVSREKKESFPLTVTSAQKNPTAFYLCASSVHHRALGTDTQYFGPGTRLTVL.

This sequence joins TRBV19 and TRBJ2-7; tentatively, D is TRBD2 (6 bases). The CDR3 sequence is 14 residues long. V was pared by 3 bases and J by 4 bases, with 13 bases between. Looked up from germline, CDR1 is LNHDA and CDR2 is SQIVND (reference sequence). CDR3 nucleotides: TGTGCCAGTAGTATGGACTTAGGAGGGTACGAGCAGTACTTC. It yields the protein CASSMDLGGYEQYF.

This clone was observed a handful of times. This rearrangement joins TRBV5-1 to TRBJ1-3; D gene uncertain. V shed 1 base and J shed 4 bases, with 18 bases lying between them. The CDR3 runs 17 residues. Germline CDR1 reads SGHRS; CDR2 reads YFSETQ. The CDR3 region is CASSLTNLGTAGNTIYF. The CDR3 DNA is TGCGCCAGCAGCTTGACCAACCTAGGAACGGCCGGAAACACCATATATTTT.

The rearrangement joins TRBV7-9 to TRBJ2-3, with 8 bases aligning to TRBD2. Germline V CDR1 and CDR2: SEHNR, FQNEAQ (reference sequence). The CDR3 length is 15 residues. V was pared by 5 bases and J by 5 bases, with 9 bases of the junction left unmatched. The CDR3 DNA follows: TGTGCCAGCAGCCCCCCCGGGACTAGTGTAGATACGCAGTATTTT. Amino acids: CASSPPGTSVDTQYF.

J is TRBJ1-5 and V is TRBV6-1; D not resolved. In germline, CDR1 is MNHNS, CDR2 SASEGT. This CDR3 comprises 13 residues. Trimming removed 3 bases at V and 4 bases at J, with 7 bases between. CDR3 amino acids: CASSESNNQPQHF. CDR3 DNA sequence: TGTGCCAGCAGTGAGAGCAATAATCAGCCCCAGCATTTT.

This chain joins TRBV4-1 and TRBJ1-2, with TRBD1 as a possible D gene (6 bases). The V gene's germline CDR1 is MGHRA and CDR2 YSYEKL. Trimming removed 0 bases from V and 8 bases from J, with 13 bases in between. The CDR3 length is 14 residues. The CDR3 DNA is TGCGCCAGCAGCCAAGATAGGGGGACTAGGGGCTACACCTTC. Residues: CASSQDRGTRGYTF.

This chain links TRBV9 with TRBJ1-1, with 8 bases that match TRBD1. This CDR3 is 16 amino acids long. Germline loops: CDR1 SGDLS, CDR2 YYNGEE. The trim removed 3 bases at V and 0 bases at J, leaving 7 bases unmatched. CDR3 sequence reads: CASSGWDRLMNTEAFF. The DNA for the CDR3 is TGTGCCAGCAGCGGATGGGACAGGCTTATGAACACTGAAGCTTTCTTT.

The V gene is TRBV10-2, the J gene TRBJ1-2, with 9 bases identical to TRBD1. The CDR3 is 13 amino acids. Germline CDR1 and CDR2: WSHSY and SAAADI. The trim removed 6 bases at V and 8 bases at J, leaving 7 bases unmatched. CDR3: CASRGQGEGGYTF. The CDR3 coding sequence is TGCGCCAGCAGGGGACAGGGAGAGGGGGGCTACACCTTC.

The gene calls are TRBV6-5 and TRBJ1-2; D unclear. V shed 2 bases and J shed 8 bases, with 12 bases lying between them. Germline values: CDR1 MNHEY, CDR2 SVGAGI. This CDR3 comprises 13 residues. The CDR3 sequence is CASSYRSAGGYTF. The CDR3 coding sequence is TGTGCCAGCAGTTACAGGAGCGCCGGGGGCTACACCTTC.

The V gene is TRBV5-5, the J gene TRBJ2-7; TRBD1 might be the D (6 bases). Germline CDR1 and CDR2: SGHKS and YYEKEE (reference sequence). The V and J ends lost 0 bases and 1 base respectively, with 11 bases between them. This CDR3 comprises 15 residues. The CDR3 reads CASSLGPRGSYEQYF. The CDR3 coding sequence is TGTGCCAGCAGCTTGGGCCCGAGGGGGTCCTACGAGCAGTACTTC.

This clone has just a few counts. This chain joins TRBV5-6 and TRBJ2-7; 7 bases map to TRBD1. The CDR3 has 13 residues. CDR1 and CDR2 from the germline V gene are SGHDT and YYEEEE. The junction had 6 bases not matched to a gene; V was cut back by 7 bases and J by 2 bases. The CDR3 sequence: CASSGTVTYEQYF. In DNA form, the CDR3 reads TGTGCCAGCTCCGGGACAGTTACCTACGAGCAGTACTTC.

The chain links TRBV7-7 to TRBJ2-2; 7 bases fit TRBD1. Germline values: CDR1 SSHAT, CDR2 FNYEAQ (reference sequence). V shed 5 bases and J 5 bases; nucleotides not matched to a gene: 11. The CDR3 is 16 residues long. The CDR3 DNA reads TGTGCCAGCAGCCCAAGGGGGCAGGCTACGACCGGGGAGCTGTTTTTT. Translated, it gives CASSPRGQATTGELFF. Based on the CDR3 plus reference TRBV7-7 and TRBJ2-2, the full variable domain is GAGVSQSPRYKVTKRGQDVTLRCDPISSHATLYWYQQALGQGPEFLTYFNYEAQPDKSGLPSDRFSAERPEGSISTLTIQRTEQRDSAMYRCASSPRGQATTGELFFGEGSRLTVL.

The chain is built from TRBV11-2 and TRBJ2-4; a possible D gene is TRBD1 (5 bases). The CDR3 has 15 residues. V was pared by 8 bases and J by 7 bases, with 21 bases between. Germline V gene data show CDR1 as SGHAT and CDR2 as FQNNGV. CDR3 in DNA: TGTGCCAGCGGGGCTGGGCAGGAGAAGTCGAACATTCAGTACTTC. Translated, it gives CASGAGQEKSNIQYF. Drawing the rest from reference TRBV11-2 and TRBJ2-4, the complete variable domain is EAGVAQSPRYKIIEKRQSVAFWCNPISGHATLYWYQQILGQGPKLLIQFQNNGVVDDSQLPKDRFSAERLKGVDSTLKIQPAKLEDSAVYLCASGAGQEKSNIQYFGAGTRLSVL.

This clone has just one count. The chain joins TRBV5-6 to TRBJ2-4; D is possibly TRBD2 (6 bases). Deletions cut 2 bases from V and 1 base from J, with 7 bases between. Germline lookup yields CDR1 SGHDT and CDR2 YYEEEE. The CDR3 consists of 14 residues. The CDR3 bases are TGTGCCAGCAGCTTTGGGGGGGCCAAAAACATTCAGTACTTC. Amino acids: CASSFGGAKNIQYF.

The rearrangement uses TRBV4-3 and TRBJ2-1; a weak D match, TRBD2 (6 bases). From germline, CDR1 is LGHNA and CDR2 YSLEER. Between the trimmed V and J ends, which lost 4 bases and 6 bases, there was a span of 19 bases. The CDR3 loop spans 16 amino acids. CDR3 nucleotides: TGCGCCAGCAGCCCGAAGTGGCTAGCGCGGATCAATGAGCAGTTCTTC. This sequence encodes CASSPKWLARINEQFF.